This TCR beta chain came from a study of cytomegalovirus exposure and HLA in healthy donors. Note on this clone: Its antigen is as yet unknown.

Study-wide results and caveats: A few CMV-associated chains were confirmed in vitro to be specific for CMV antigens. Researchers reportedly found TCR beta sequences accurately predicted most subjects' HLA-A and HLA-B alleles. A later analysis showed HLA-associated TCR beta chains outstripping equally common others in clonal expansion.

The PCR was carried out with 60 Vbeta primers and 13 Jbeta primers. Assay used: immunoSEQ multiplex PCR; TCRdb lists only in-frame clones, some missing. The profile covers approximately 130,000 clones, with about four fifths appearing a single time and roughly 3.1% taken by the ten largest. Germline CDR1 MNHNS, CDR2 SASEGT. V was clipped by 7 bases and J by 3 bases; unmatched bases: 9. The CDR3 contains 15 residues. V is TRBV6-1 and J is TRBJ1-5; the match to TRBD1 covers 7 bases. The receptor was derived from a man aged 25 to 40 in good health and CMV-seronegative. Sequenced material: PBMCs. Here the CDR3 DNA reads TGTGCCAGCACCGCCACGGGACAGTTCAATCAGCCCCAGCATTTT. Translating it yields CASTATGQFNQPQHF.